The next 23 T cell receptor beta chains were all read from a single sample in a study of OX40 agonist ivuxolimab in advanced cancers. TCRdb's table, derived via immunoSEQ multiplex PCR, lists solely in-frame clones and lacks some. The table lists over 100,000 clones, 85% to 95% of them singletons. Sequences were derived from CD4+ or CD8+ T cells sorted from blood, sampled in a trial of the OX40 agonist ivuxolimab. The receptor set was obtained from an adult with an advanced solid tumor such as melanoma, head and neck, liver or kidney cancer.

The chain is built from TRBV4-3 and TRBJ2-5, with a weak D call TRBD2 (6 bases). Germline CDR1 is LGHNA and CDR2 is YSLEER. This CDR3 region has 13 residues. The V gene lost 5 bases and the J gene lost 6 bases, with 13 bases spanning the gap. CDR3 region: CASSRDLQQTQYF. DNA for the CDR3: TGCGCCAGCAGCAGGGACTTGCAACAGACCCAGTACTTC.

The V gene is TRBV12-5, the J gene TRBJ1-1; maybe TRBD1 (6 bases). Germline CDR1 and CDR2: LGHNT and FRNRAP. Trimming took 0 bases from V and 1 from J, leaving 12 bases between them. The CDR3 contains 16 residues. As DNA, the CDR3 is TGTGCTAGTGGTTTGGTAAGGGGGGGGAGGAACACTGAAGCTTTCTTT. It codes for CASGLVRGGRNTEAFF.

The chain has TRBV7-9 and TRBJ2-6; TRBD1 agrees at 10 bases. J was trimmed by 3 bases and V by 2 bases; bases with no gene match: 4. The CDR3 has 17 amino acids. The germline V gene encodes CDR1 SEHNR and CDR2 FQNEAQ (reference sequence). This CDR3 is CASSLTTGGYGANVLTF. In DNA form, the CDR3 reads TGTGCCAGCAGCTTAACGACAGGGGGCTATGGGGCCAACGTCCTGACTTTC.

V is TRBV18 and J is TRBJ2-4; D is perhaps TRBD1 (7 bases). CDR1 KGHSH and CDR2 LQKENI come from the germline V gene. CDR3 length: 14 amino acids. Trimming left V 6 bases short and J 1 base short, with 10 bases between. The CDR3 spells CASSPGGAKNIQYF. DNA of the CDR3: TGTGCCAGCTCTCCAGGGGGGGCCAAAAACATTCAGTACTTC. The full variable domain, in which reference TRBV18 and TRBJ2-4 provide the parts outside the CDR3, is NAGVMQNPRHLVRRRGQEARLRCSPMKGHSHVYWYRQLPEEGLKFMVYLQKENIIDESGMPKERFSAEFPKEGPSILRIQQVVRGDSAAYFCASSPGGAKNIQYFGAGTRLSVL.

V and J are TRBV5-8 and TRBJ1-1; 7 nucleotides align to TRBD1. Germline CDR1 reads SGHTS; CDR2 reads YDEGEE. Germline trimming cut 9 bases from V and 0 bases from J; bases unmatched to any gene: 8. The CDR3 is 14 amino acids. This CDR3 is CAIPGDRMNTEAFF. The CDR3 DNA follows: TGTGCCATCCCAGGGGACAGAATGAACACTGAAGCTTTCTTT.

The rearrangement uses TRBV6-1 and TRBJ1-1; D ambiguous. Per the germline V gene, CDR1 is MNHNS and CDR2 is SASEGT. Trimming cost V 5 bases and J 2 bases, with 12 bases left between them. The CDR3 runs 14 residues. The CDR3 nucleotides read TGTGCCAGCAGTTTAAGGTGGGGTAACACTGAAGCTTTCTTT. Its protein product is CASSLRWGNTEAFF.

On this clone: This CDR3 is missing its conserved last phenylalanine or tryptophan, likely due to a read error. The limits of the CDR3 on the DNA are not certain, so only TCRdb's listed CDR3 is given. The rearrangement links TRBV21-1 to TRBJ2-7; the table calls TRBD2, which could not be checked here. TRBV21-1 is termed a pseudogene. The CDR3 sequence runs 9 residues, both termini included. The CDR3 reads CASSKVGVE.

This clone was seen once. The rearrangement joins TRBV2 to TRBJ2-1; 8 nucleotides align to TRBD2. This CDR3 comprises 14 residues. V lost 5 bases, J lost 7 bases, and 7 bases stayed unmatched. Germline V gene sequence: CDR1 SNHLY, CDR2 FYNNEI. CDR3 nucleotides: TGTGCCAGCAGTACCGGGACTAGGTGGAATGAGCAGTTCTTC. Its translation is CASSTGTRWNEQFF.

This chain connects TRBV11-3 to TRBJ2-2; D may correspond to TRBD1 or TRBD2 (5 bases each). The CDR3 length is 16 residues. Germline V gives CDR1 SGHNT, CDR2 YENEEA. The ends were cut back, 6 bases at V and 5 bases at J, with 19 bases in the middle. The CDR3 loop is CASSRGDAWRTGELFF. The CDR3 region has the DNA TGTGCCAGCAGTCGAGGGGACGCCTGGAGGACCGGGGAGCTGTTTTTT.

The chain combines TRBV6-5 with TRBJ2-5, with D perhaps TRBD1 or TRBD2 (5 bases each). The J call may not be correct, given that the DNA end is closer to TRBJ2-7. The CDR3 is 14 amino acids. Germline assignment: CDR1 MNHEY and CDR2 SVGAGI. Here the CDR3 reads CASSYRDGSYEQYF. The CDR3 DNA reads as TGTGCCAGCAGTTACCGGGACGGCTCCTACGAGCAGTACTTC.

Here the CDR3 DNA reads TGTGCCAGCAGCGTGGGGGGTGCCAACTATGGCTACACCTTC. This sequence encodes CASSVGGANYGYTF. The chain combines TRBV5-4 with TRBJ1-2, with D tentatively TRBD1 (5 bases). V lost 4 bases and J 2 bases, leaving 12 bases between the germline ends. Per germline, CDR1 SGHNT and CDR2 YYREEE (reference sequence). The CDR3 has 14 amino acids. The whole variable domain, filled in from reference TRBV5-4 and TRBJ1-2, reads ETGVTQSPTHLIKTRGQQVTLRCSSQSGHNTVSWYQQALGQGPQFIFQYYREEENGRGNFPPRFSGLQFPNYSSELNVNALELDDSALYLCASSVGGANYGYTFGSGTRLTVV.

The chain carries TRBV4-1 and TRBJ1-3; D uncertain. The CDR3 is 16 residues long. Trimming shortened V by 1 base and J by 3 bases, and 13 bases separated the two germline ends. Germline V gene sequence: CDR1 MGHRA, CDR2 YSYEKL. The CDR3 DNA follows: TGCGCCAGCAGCCAAGCCAAGTTGTCTGGTGGAAACACCATATATTTT. Amino acids: CASSQAKLSGGNTIYF.

V is TRBV19 and J is TRBJ2-2; 8 bases map to TRBD2. Germline CDR1 is LNHDA and CDR2 is SQIVND (reference sequence). The CDR3 loop spans 15 amino acids. V was pared by 5 bases and J by 5 bases, with 7 bases of the junction left unmatched. The CDR3 is CASSPDGGGTGELFF. The CDR3 DNA is TGTGCCAGTAGTCCCGACGGGGGGGGAACCGGGGAGCTGTTTTTT.

This clone was seen once. Its ends do not fully match the called genes, so a read error is possible. The chain has TRBV7-7 and TRBJ1-5; D possibly corresponds to TRBD1 (6 bases). This CDR3 spans 14 amino acids. Germline V gene lookup returns CDR1 SSHAT and CDR2 FNYEAQ (reference sequence). CDR3 sequence: CASSLKGGGEPQHF. CDR3 DNA: TGTGCTAGCAGCTTAAAAGGGGGTGGTGAGCCCCAGCATTTT.

This sequence joins TRBV9 and TRBJ2-7; 12 bases fit TRBD1. The CDR3 is 15 amino acids. CDR1 SGDLS and CDR2 YYNGEE come from the germline V gene. J gave up 4 bases and V 2 bases, and 4 bases lay outside the gene matches. The CDR3 DNA sequence: TGTGCCAGCAGCGTCGGGACAGGGGGCCCGTACGAGCAGTACTTC. Translated: CASSVGTGGPYEQYF.

J is TRBJ2-1 and V is TRBV19, with a possible D match to TRBD2 (5 bases). Trimming removed 4 bases at V and 10 bases at J, with 17 bases between. CDR3 length equals 14 residues. The V gene's germline CDR1 is LNHDA and CDR2 SQIVND (reference sequence). The CDR3 region is CASSTPERAGEQFF. The CDR3, as DNA: TGTGCCAGTAGTACCCCCGAGAGGGCGGGCGAGCAGTTCTTC.

This sequence joins TRBV18 and TRBJ1-1, with no clear D. CDR1 KGHSH and CDR2 LQKENI come from the germline V gene. V dropped 0 bases and J dropped 3 bases, with 8 bases sitting between them. The CDR3 sequence is 14 residues long. In DNA form, the CDR3 reads TGTGCCAGCTCACCACCGGGTTCTTACACTGAAGCTTTCTTT. It is translated as CASSPPGSYTEAFF.

The V gene is TRBV5-1, the J gene TRBJ2-4, with TRBD2 as a possible D gene (5 bases). Germline assignment: CDR1 SGHRS and CDR2 YFSETQ. Trimming cost V 3 bases and J 0 bases, with 13 bases left between them. The length of the CDR3 is 16 residues. The CDR3 DNA reads as TGCGCCAGCAGCTCGATACTAGGGTTAGCCAAAAACATTCAGTACTTC. Amino acids: CASSSILGLAKNIQYF.

The chain recombines TRBV5-8 with TRBJ2-3, with D possibly matching TRBD1 (6 bases). The CDR3 sequence is 16 residues long. Looked up from germline, CDR1 is SGHTS and CDR2 is YDEGEE. The V and J ends lost 2 bases and 4 bases respectively, with 17 bases between them. This CDR3 is CASSLRDTRFSDTQYF. CDR3 nucleotides: TGTGCCAGCAGCTTACGGGACACTCGTTTTTCAGATACGCAGTATTTT. The complete variable domain, with remaining parts taken from reference TRBV5-8 and TRBJ2-3, reads EAGVTQSPTHLIKTRGQQATLRCSPISGHTSVYWYQQALGLGLQFLLWYDEGEERNRGNFPPRFSGRQFPNYSSELNVNALELEDSALYLCASSLRDTRFSDTQYFGPGTRLTVL.

This chain connects TRBV2 to TRBJ1-1; no reliable D call. V was trimmed by 2 bases and J by 8 bases, leaving 15 bases between them. Germline values: CDR1 SNHLY, CDR2 FYNNEI. There are 14 residues in the CDR3. The CDR3 is CASSEREESSEAFF. The DNA for the CDR3 is TGTGCCAGCAGTGAACGGGAGGAATCTTCCGAAGCTTTCTTT. Full variable domain (remainder filled in from reference TRBV2 and TRBJ1-1): EPEVTQTPSHQVTQMGQEVILRCVPISNHLYFYWYRQILGQKVEFLVSFYNNEISEKSEIFDDQFSVERPDGSNFTLKIRSTKLEDSAMYFCASSEREESSEAFFGQGTRLTVV.

CDR3: CASRSGPEGTNTEAFF. In nucleotides, the CDR3 is TGCGCCAGCAGGTCCGGCCCGGAGGGGACGAACACTGAAGCTTTCTTT. V gene TRBV5-1 combines with J gene TRBJ1-1; D perhaps matches TRBD1 (5 bases). The CDR3 is 16 amino acids. V was shortened by 5 bases and J by 1 base, with 18 bases between the two germline ends. CDR1 is SGHRS and CDR2 is YFSETQ in the germline V gene.

The rearrangement uses TRBV5-4 and TRBJ1-2; D uncertain. Germline CDR1 and CDR2: SGHNT and YYREEE (reference sequence). CDR3 length: 15 amino acids. Trimming took 1 base from V and 4 from J, leaving 14 bases between them. CDR3: CASSLRVVVPYGYTF. DNA for the CDR3: TGTGCCAGCAGCTTGCGTGTGGTGGTTCCCTATGGCTACACCTTC.

The V gene is TRBV6-6, the J gene TRBJ2-1; D possibly corresponds to TRBD2 (6 bases). The V end was cut by 5 bases, the J end by 10 bases, with 12 bases between. CDR3 size: 12 residues. CDR1 MNHNY and CDR2 SVGAGI come from the germline V gene (reference sequence). CDR3: CASSPAGREQFF. For the CDR3, the DNA is TGTGCCAGCAGTCCAGCAGGGAGGGAGCAGTTCTTC.